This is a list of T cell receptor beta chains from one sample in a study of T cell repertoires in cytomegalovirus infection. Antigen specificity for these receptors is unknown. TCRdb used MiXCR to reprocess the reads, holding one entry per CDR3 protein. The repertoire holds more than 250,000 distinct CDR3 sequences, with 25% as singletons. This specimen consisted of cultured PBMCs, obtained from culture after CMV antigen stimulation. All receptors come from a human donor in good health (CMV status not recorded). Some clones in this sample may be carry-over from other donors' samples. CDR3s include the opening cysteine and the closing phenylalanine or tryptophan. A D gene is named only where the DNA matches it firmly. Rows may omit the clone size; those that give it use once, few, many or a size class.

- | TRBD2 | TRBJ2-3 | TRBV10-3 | CAILGGSGTSGSDTQYF
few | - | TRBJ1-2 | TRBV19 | CASRSNYGYTF
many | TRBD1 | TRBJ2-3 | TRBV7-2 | CASSWSMRGQDTQYF
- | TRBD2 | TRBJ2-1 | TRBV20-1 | CSAPSGSSYNEQFF
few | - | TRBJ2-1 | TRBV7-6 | CASSLIRDYNEQFF
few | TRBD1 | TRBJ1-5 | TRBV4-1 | CASSLRDRGLPHQPQHF
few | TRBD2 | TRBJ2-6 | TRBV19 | CASSRSGREAGANVLTF
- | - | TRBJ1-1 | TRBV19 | CASNPQGGEAFF
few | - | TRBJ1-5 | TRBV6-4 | CASSATYNQPQHF
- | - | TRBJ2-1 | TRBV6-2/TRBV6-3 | CASSYPTPYGYNEQFF
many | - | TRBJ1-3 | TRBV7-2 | CASSFALGRNTIYF
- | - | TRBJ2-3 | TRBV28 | CASSLLYGTDTQYF
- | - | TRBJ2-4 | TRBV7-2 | CASSLPPVAKNIQYF
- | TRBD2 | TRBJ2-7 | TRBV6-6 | CASKRLAGAYEQYF
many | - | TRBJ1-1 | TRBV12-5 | CASGLGQTGIPFF
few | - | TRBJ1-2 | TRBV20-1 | CSAVGTGSNYGYTF
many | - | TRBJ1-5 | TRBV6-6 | CASSYGRGNQPQHF
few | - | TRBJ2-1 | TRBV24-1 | CATSDTVSYNEQFF
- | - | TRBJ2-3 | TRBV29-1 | CSAGDDTDTQYF
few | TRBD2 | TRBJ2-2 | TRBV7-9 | CASSGSGRSTGELFF
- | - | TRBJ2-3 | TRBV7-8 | CASSRGVDTQYF
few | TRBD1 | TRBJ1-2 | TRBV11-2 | CASSRLGTGGLRPYGYTF
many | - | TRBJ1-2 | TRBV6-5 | CASSYGGPGYGYTF
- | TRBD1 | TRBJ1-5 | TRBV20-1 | CSAQGVGQPQHF
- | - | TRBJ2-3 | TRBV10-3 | CAISEVPRIGTDTQYF
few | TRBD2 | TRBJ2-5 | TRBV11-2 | CASSPGLAGRETQYF
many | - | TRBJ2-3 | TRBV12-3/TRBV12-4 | CASGRRDRTDTQYF
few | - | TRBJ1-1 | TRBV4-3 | CASSQDSRHPWVNTEAFF
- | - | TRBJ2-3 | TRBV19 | CASSSLASSTDTQYF
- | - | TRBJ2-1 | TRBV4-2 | CASSQDRLALNEQFF
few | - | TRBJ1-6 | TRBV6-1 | CASSEFSGDDSNSPLHF
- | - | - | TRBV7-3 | CASSFRGNEQYF
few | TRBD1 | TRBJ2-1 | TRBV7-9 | CASSSDAGTGYNEQFF
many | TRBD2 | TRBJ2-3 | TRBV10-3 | CAISEFTSGNTDTQYF
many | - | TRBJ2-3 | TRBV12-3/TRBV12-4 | CASSLRVRRGDTQYF
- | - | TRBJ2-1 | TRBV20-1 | CSARIQAPGQFF
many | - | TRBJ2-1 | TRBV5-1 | CASSVANEQFF
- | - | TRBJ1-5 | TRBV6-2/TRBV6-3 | CASSNGQPQHF
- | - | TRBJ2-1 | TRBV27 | CASSLSLGGAHNEQFF
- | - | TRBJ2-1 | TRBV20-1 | CSAGGSSYNEQFF
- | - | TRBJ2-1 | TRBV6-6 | CASSVGGGYSEQFF
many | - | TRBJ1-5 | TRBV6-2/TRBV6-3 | CATKTGRDGQPQHF
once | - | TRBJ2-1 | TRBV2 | CASKGNEQFF
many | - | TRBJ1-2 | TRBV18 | CASSSPETYYGYTF
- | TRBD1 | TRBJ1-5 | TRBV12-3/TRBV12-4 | CASSQDRWVSEDQPQHF
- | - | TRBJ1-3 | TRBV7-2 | CASSLALGSGNTIYF
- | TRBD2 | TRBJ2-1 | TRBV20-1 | CSARARTSGGTYNEQFF
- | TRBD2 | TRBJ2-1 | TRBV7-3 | CASSFGLAGVPPSSYNEQFF
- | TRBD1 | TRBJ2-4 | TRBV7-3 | CASSLTGQGPNIQYF
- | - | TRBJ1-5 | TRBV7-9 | CASSAGAGDSNQPQHF
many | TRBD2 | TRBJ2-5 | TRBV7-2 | CASSLAPRESHQETQYF
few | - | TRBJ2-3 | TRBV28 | CASCTSRGTDTQYF